Listed below are T cell receptor beta chains from one sample, sequenced in a study of T-cell memory formation after mild COVID-19. TCRdb recomputed calls from the 5' RACE reads with MiXCR, one row per CDR3 protein. This sample has roughly 510,000 distinct CDR3 sequences, with around 15% found just once. Material: PBMCs or a T cell subset sorted from them (not recorded which). Source of these receptors: an adult woman who had mild COVID-19 (a few samples of this study predate the infection). Cell type and time point are not known. Each CDR3 is given with its conserved first and last residue.

V gene	J gene	CDR3 protein
TRBV6-9	TRBJ1-5	CASHTINRQGPLWGNQPQHF
TRBV5-1	TRBJ2-7	CASRADSYEQYF
TRBV7-3	TRBJ2-1	CASSSLHRVDEQFF
TRBV12-3/TRBV12-4	TRBJ2-6	CASRGQGLTGANVLTF
TRBV12-3/TRBV12-4	TRBJ1-4	CASSQGGTAGEKLFF
TRBV25-1	TRBJ2-1	CASSVPSGRILDEQFF
TRBV7-2	TRBJ2-1	CASRLTGTREIF
TRBV27	TRBJ2-3	CASRQGNTDTQYF
TRBV9	TRBJ2-7	CASSATGAYSYEQYF
TRBV12-3/TRBV12-4	TRBJ1-2	CASSTEGAGANYGYTF
TRBV7-2	TRBJ2-2	CASSLSDFNTGELFF
TRBV5-1	TRBJ2-7	CASTPSGAPSYEQYF
TRBV6-6	TRBJ1-2	CASSYGINYGYTF
TRBV2	TRBJ2-7	CASSVAWVPYEQYF
TRBV29-1	TRBJ2-7	CSVEEPGPHINEQYF
TRBV5-1	TRBJ1-6	CASTVGQRDSPLHF
TRBV20-1	TRBJ2-5	CSARPTPGAGETQYF
TRBV24-1	TRBJ2-7	CATSDLTGGDEQYF
TRBV4-1	TRBJ2-5	CASSQELAAETQYF
TRBV9	TRBJ1-6	CASSGGNSPLHF
TRBV5-4	TRBJ1-1	CASWRGQWGNTEAFF
TRBV6-5	TRBJ2-7	CASSYAGTYEQYF
TRBV9	TRBJ2-5	CASSVEAGTQETQYF
TRBV29-1	TRBJ2-3	CSVDWAWAHTDTQYF
TRBV7-8	TRBJ1-1	CASSVTAVRNTEAFF
TRBV12-3/TRBV12-4	TRBJ2-7	CASSFSLVDEQYF
TRBV12-3/TRBV12-4	TRBJ2-2	CASSLSQIKTGELFF